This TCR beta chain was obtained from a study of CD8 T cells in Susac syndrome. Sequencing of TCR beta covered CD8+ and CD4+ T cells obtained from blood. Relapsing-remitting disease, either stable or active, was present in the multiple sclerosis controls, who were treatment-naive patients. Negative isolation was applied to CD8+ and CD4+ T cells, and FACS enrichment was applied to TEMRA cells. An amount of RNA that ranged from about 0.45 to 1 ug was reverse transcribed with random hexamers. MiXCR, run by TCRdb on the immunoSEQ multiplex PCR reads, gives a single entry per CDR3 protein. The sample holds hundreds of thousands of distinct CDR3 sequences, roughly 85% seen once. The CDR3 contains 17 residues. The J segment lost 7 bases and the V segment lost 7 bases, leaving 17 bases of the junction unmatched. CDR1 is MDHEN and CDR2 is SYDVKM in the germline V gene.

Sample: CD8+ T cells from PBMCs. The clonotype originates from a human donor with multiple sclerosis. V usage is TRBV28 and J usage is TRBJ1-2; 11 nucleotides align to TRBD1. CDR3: CASNPFGETGTGGGYTF. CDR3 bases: TGTGCCAGCAATCCTTTTGGGGAGACCGGGACAGGGGGTGGCTACACCTTC.